This TCR beta chain was observed in a study of CXCR3-negative and CXCR3-positive naive CD8 T cells. As regards this clonotype: The antigen remains unidentified.

Germline CDR1 and CDR2: MDHEN and SYDVKM. There are 15 residues in the CDR3. Study findings and constraints: CXCR3-expressing naive cells carried TRB CDR3s more hydrophobic than those of CXCR3-negative naive cells.

The libraries of TRB cDNA were prepared using 5' RACE with UMI labels. Using the 5' RACE reads, TCRdb records one entry per CDR3 protein without DNA. The sample data list 130,000 to 150,000 distinct CDR3 sequences. The sequencing sample was made of naive CXCR3+ CD8+ T cells from blood. Noted subset: CD45RO-CCR7+CD27+CD95- naive CD8+ T cells expressing CXCR3 (TNR3+). The rearrangement uses TRBV28 and TRBJ1-6; TCRdb gives TRBD1 as the D gene, but with no DNA this cannot be confirmed. The clonotype comes from a human donor in good health. Some clones in this sample may be carry-over from other donors' samples. CDR3: CASSTLRDRVSPLHF.